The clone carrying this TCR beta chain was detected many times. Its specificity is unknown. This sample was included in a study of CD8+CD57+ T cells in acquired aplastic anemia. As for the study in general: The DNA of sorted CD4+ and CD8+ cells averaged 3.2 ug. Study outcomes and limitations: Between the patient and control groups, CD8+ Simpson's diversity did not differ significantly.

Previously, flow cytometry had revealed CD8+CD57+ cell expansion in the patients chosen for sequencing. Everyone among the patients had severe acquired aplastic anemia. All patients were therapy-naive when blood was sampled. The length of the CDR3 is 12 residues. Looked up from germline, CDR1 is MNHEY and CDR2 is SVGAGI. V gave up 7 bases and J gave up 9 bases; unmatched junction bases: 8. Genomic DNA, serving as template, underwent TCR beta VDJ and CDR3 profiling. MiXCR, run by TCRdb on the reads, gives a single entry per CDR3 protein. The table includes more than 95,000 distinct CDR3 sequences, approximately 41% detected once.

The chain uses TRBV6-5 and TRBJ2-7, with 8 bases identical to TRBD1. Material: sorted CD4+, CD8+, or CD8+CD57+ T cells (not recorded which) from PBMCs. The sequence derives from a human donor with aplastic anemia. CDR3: CASTGQGSVQYF. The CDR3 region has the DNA TGTGCCAGCACCGGACAGGGCTCGGTGCAGTACTTC.